Below, 25 T cell receptor beta chains from the same sample are listed, as sequenced in a study of identical twins. TCRdb ran MiXCR on the 5' RACE reads and lists one entry per CDR3 protein. The sample lists around 510,000 distinct CDR3 sequences; around an eighth were seen once. The data also belong to a second study, concerning yellow fever vaccine responses in identical twins.

What was sequenced was CD4+ T cells sorted from blood. The source of these receptors is a woman between 18 and 29 years old in good health.

The chain employs TRBV24-1 and TRBJ2-3, with TRBD2 matching over 12 bases. The CDR3 sequence is 17 residues long. CDR1 is KGHDR, CDR2 SFDVKD, per germline. Trimming removed 6 bases from V and 5 bases from J; junction bases left unmatched: 11. CDR3 nucleotide sequence: TGTGCCACCAGTAATTCTAGACTAGCGGGAGTTTTAGATACGCAGTATTTT. Protein sequence: CATSNSRLAGVLDTQYF.

The chain is built from TRBV5-5 and TRBJ2-3; D is undetermined. The germline CDR1 and CDR2 sequences are SGHKS and YYEKEE (reference sequence). The CDR3 extends over 13 amino acids. The V end lost 4 bases, the J end lost 2 bases, and 8 bases lay between the germline ends. The CDR3 bases are TGTGCCAGCAGCCCTCCGATCACAGATACGCAGTATTTT. Translated: CASSPPITDTQYF.

This clonotype was counted ten times or more. This CDR3 is CASSFGLASNEQFF. CDR3 nucleotides: TGTGCCAGCAGTTTTGGGCTAGCGAGCAATGAGCAGTTCTTC. The rearrangement joins TRBV12-3 or TRBV12-4 to TRBJ2-1, with D tentatively TRBD2 (6 bases). The CDR3 is made up of 14 amino acids. The V end was cut by 3 bases, the J end by 6 bases, with 12 bases between.

The chain links TRBV29-1 to TRBJ1-6, with 7 positions matching TRBD1. The length of the CDR3 is 14 residues. CDR1 SQVTM and CDR2 ANQGSEA come from the germline V gene. Losses at the gene ends were 7 bases for V and 10 bases for J; bases not matched to a gene: 13. CDR3 DNA sequence: TGCAGCGCCCAGACAGGGTCGATAGGATCACCCCTCCACTTT. Translation gives CSAQTGSIGSPLHF.

This clonotype turned up a few times. The chain couples TRBV6-4 to TRBJ2-1, with 9 nucleotides matching TRBD2. CDR1 and CDR2 from the germline V gene are MRHNA and SNTAGT. The J segment lost 0 bases and the V segment lost 4 bases, leaving 4 bases of the junction unmatched. The CDR3 runs 16 residues. The CDR3, as DNA: TGTGCCAGCAGTGGGGCGGGAGGGAACTCCTACAATGAGCAGTTCTTC. It encodes CASSGAGGNSYNEQFF.

This clonotype was counted between two and nine times. This sequence joins TRBV12-3 or TRBV12-4 and TRBJ2-7, with 9 nucleotides matching TRBD1. After removal of 7 bases from V and 2 bases from J, the junction contained 6 bases not matched to a gene. This CDR3 is 14 amino acids long. For the CDR3, the DNA is TGTGCCAGCACCAAAGGGACAGGGACCTACGAGCAGTACTTC. Its protein product is CASTKGTGTYEQYF.

The chain links TRBV30 to TRBJ2-7; TRBD1 matches at 8 bases. The CDR3 covers 15 residues. J was trimmed by 0 bases and V by 4 bases; bases with no gene match: 8. Germline V gives CDR1 GTSNPN, CDR2 SVGIG (reference sequence). The CDR3 region has the DNA TGTGCCTGGACGCATGGGACAGGCGGCTCCTACGAGCAGTACTTC. This translates into CAWTHGTGGSYEQYF.

In this sample, this clonotype turned up many times. V is TRBV2 and J is TRBJ2-2; a weak D match, TRBD2 (5 bases). The CDR3 is 13 residues long. V lost 7 bases, J lost 1 base, and 7 bases lay in between. Germline V gene lookup returns CDR1 SNHLY and CDR2 FYNNEI. CDR3 sequence: CASISGNTGELFF. In nucleotides, the CDR3 is TGTGCCAGCATAAGCGGGAACACCGGGGAGCTGTTTTTT.

This clonotype was seen a handful of times. The genes are TRBV6-2 or TRBV6-3 and TRBJ2-7, with TRBD1 matching over 10 bases. The V gene's germline CDR1 is MNHEY and CDR2 SVGEGT. Germline trimming cut 8 bases from V and 6 bases from J; bases unmatched to any gene: 13. There are 15 residues in the CDR3. This CDR3 reads CASASTGTGVGEQYF. CDR3 DNA: TGTGCCAGCGCCTCCACCGGGACAGGGGTTGGCGAGCAGTACTTC.

A few counts support this clonotype. The chain is built from TRBV6-1 and TRBJ1-2; D perhaps matches TRBD1 (6 bases). Per germline, CDR1 MNHNS and CDR2 SASEGT. V shed 7 bases and J shed 4 bases, with 19 bases lying between them. The CDR3 is made up of 15 amino acids. CDR3 nucleotides: TGTGCCAGCATTGACACAGGGAGTGGGGTCTATGGCTACACCTTC. It yields the protein CASIDTGSGVYGYTF.

This clonotype was seen more than once but under ten times. The chain is built from TRBV5-1 and TRBJ1-1; 8 nucleotides agree with TRBD1. Germline values: CDR1 SGHRS, CDR2 YFSETQ. The V segment lost 4 bases and the J segment 1 base; nucleotides outside the gene matches: 9. The CDR3 extends over 16 amino acids. The CDR3 DNA is TGCGCCAGCAGCAAAAGCCCAACAGGGGGGAACACTGAAGCTTTCTTT. This gives the protein CASSKSPTGGNTEAFF.

This clonotype showed up many times. The genes are TRBV20-1 and TRBJ2-3; 14 bases match TRBD2. Germline V gene sequence: CDR1 DFQATT, CDR2 SNEGSKA (reference sequence). The CDR3 is 15 residues long. V lost 5 bases and J lost 0; bases outside the gene matches: 1. In nucleotides, the CDR3 is TGCAGTGCTCGACTAGCGGGGGGGAGCACAGATACGCAGTATTTT. Its translation is CSARLAGGSTDTQYF.

The chain uses TRBV7-2 and TRBJ2-1; tentative D call: TRBD1 (6 bases). This CDR3 region has 18 residues. CDR1 is SGHTA and CDR2 is FQGNSA in the germline V gene. Trimming stripped 0 bases from V and 2 bases from J, with 17 bases between. CDR3 bases: TGTGCCAGCAGCTTAGCAACGCCAGGGGAAATTACCTACAATGAGCAGTTCTTC. Amino acids: CASSLATPGEITYNEQFF.

This clonotype was seen only once. This rearrangement joins TRBV28 to TRBJ2-7, with D possibly matching TRBD1 (5 bases). Trimming left V 8 bases short and J 1 base short, with 9 bases between. The CDR3 is made up of 12 amino acids. Germline-derived CDR1 and CDR2 are MDHEN and SYDVKM. This chain's CDR3 is CASGAVSYEQYF. Written as DNA, the CDR3 is TGTGCCAGCGGGGCTGTATCCTACGAGCAGTACTTC.

This clonotype was counted between two and nine times. The gene calls are TRBV20-1 and TRBJ2-1; 9 bases are shared with TRBD2. From germline, CDR1 is DFQATT and CDR2 SNEGSKA (reference sequence). The junction had 1 base not matched to a gene; V was cut back by 2 bases and J by 8 bases. This CDR3 is 12 amino acids long. The CDR3 nucleotides read TGCAGTGCTAGAATAGCGGGAGATGAGCAGTTCTTC. Encoded protein: CSARIAGDEQFF.

This clonotype appeared a few times. The V and J genes are TRBV7-3 and TRBJ2-1; TRBD2 agrees at 7 bases. This CDR3 contains 13 residues. Germline CDR1 and CDR2: SGHTA and FQGTGA. Losses at the gene ends were 5 bases for V and 10 bases for J; bases not matched to a gene: 8. DNA of the CDR3: TGTGCCAGCAGCCCCCCTCTGCGGGAGGAGCAGTTCTTC. Protein product: CASSPPLREEQFF. The whole variable domain, remainder taken from reference TRBV7-3 and TRBJ2-1, is GAGVSQTPSNKVTEKGKYVELRCDPISGHTALYWYRQSLGQGPEFLIYFQGTGAADDSGLPNDRFFAVRPEGSVSTLKIQRTERGDSAVYLCASSPPLREEQFFGPGTRLTVL.

This clonotype was counted a few times. This chain uses TRBV7-9 with TRBJ1-1; D is unresolved. V lost 5 bases, J lost 2 bases, and 15 bases lay in between. This CDR3 has 15 residues. Germline CDR1 is SEHNR and CDR2 is FQNEAQ (reference sequence). CDR3 DNA sequence: TGTGCCAGCAGCCCTCTCGGGGAGGGTAACACTGAAGCTTTCTTT. Translated, it gives CASSPLGEGNTEAFF.

The chain couples TRBV28 to TRBJ2-7; the match to TRBD1 covers 8 bases. Unmatched junction bases numbered 5, after V lost 7 bases and J lost 0 bases. The CDR3 consists of 14 residues. From germline, CDR1 is MDHEN and CDR2 SYDVKM. In nucleotides, the CDR3 is TGTGCCAGCAATGGCCAGGGGGCCTCCTACGAGCAGTACTTC. Protein product: CASNGQGASYEQYF.

The rearrangement joins TRBV20-1 to TRBJ2-5; 7 nucleotides line up with TRBD1. This CDR3 has 14 residues. Trimming at V came to 3 bases and at J to 5 bases, leaving 9 bases not matched to a gene. The V gene's germline CDR1 is DFQATT and CDR2 SNEGSKA (reference sequence). CDR3 protein: CSASPDRSPETQYF. CDR3 DNA: TGCAGTGCTAGTCCGGACAGGAGCCCGGAGACCCAGTACTTC.

The table lists this clonotype with many counts. This chain joins TRBV10-3 and TRBJ2-2; perhaps TRBD2 as D (6 bases). The V end lost 10 bases, the J end lost 0 bases, and 12 bases lay between the germline ends. Germline assignment: CDR1 ENHRY and CDR2 SYGVKD. This CDR3 spans 14 amino acids. This CDR3 reads CATRGTANTGELFF. The DNA of the CDR3 is TGTGCCACCCGGGGGACCGCGAACACCGGGGAGCTGTTTTTT.

This clonotype was observed a handful of times. This chain joins TRBV7-2 and TRBJ2-7; D may match TRBD1 or TRBD2 (5 bases each). The V and J ends lost 5 bases and 4 bases respectively, with 9 bases between them. The V gene's germline CDR1 is SGHTA and CDR2 FQGNSA. The CDR3 sequence is 12 residues long. In DNA, the CDR3 is TGTGCCAGCAGCCGGTGGGGGTACGAGCAGTACTTC. It translates to CASSRWGYEQYF.

This clonotype was recorded at least ten times. V is TRBV5-6 and J is TRBJ2-5; D is perhaps TRBD2 (6 bases). V was shortened by 3 bases and J by 5 bases, with 11 bases between the two germline ends. The length of the CDR3 is 13 residues. The germline gives CDR1 SGHDT, CDR2 YYEEEE. The CDR3 protein is CASSSTSMETQYF. In DNA form, the CDR3 reads TGTGCCAGCAGCTCGACTAGTATGGAGACCCAGTACTTC.

The CDR3 nucleotides read TGTGCCAGCAGCGTAGTTGGTAGCCACACAGATACGCAGTATTTT. Protein: CASSVVGSHTDTQYF. The chain couples TRBV9 to TRBJ2-3; no definite D call. CDR1 and CDR2 (germline): SGDLS, YYNGEE. The length of the CDR3 is 15 residues. The ends were cut back, 0 bases at V and 2 bases at J, with 10 bases in the middle.

The chain carries TRBV2 and TRBJ1-4, with D hard to call. Germline-derived CDR1 and CDR2 are SNHLY and FYNNEI. Trimming removed 6 bases at V and 8 bases at J, with 22 bases between. The CDR3 is made up of 16 amino acids. The CDR3, as DNA: TGTGCCAGCAGCAAGGGCGAAATTCGTGCGGGAGAAAAACTGTTTTTT. The encoded protein is CASSKGEIRAGEKLFF.

This clonotype was seen only a few times. This chain joins TRBV20-1 and TRBJ2-1; 13 bases align to TRBD2. This CDR3 is built from 16 residues. Unmatched junction bases numbered 8, after V lost 6 bases and J lost 3 bases. Germline-derived CDR1 and CDR2 are DFQATT and SNEGSKA (reference sequence). The CDR3 region is CSALGGTSGVYNEQFF. CDR3 sequence (DNA): TGCAGTGCCCTCGGGGGGACTAGCGGGGTCTACAATGAGCAGTTCTTC.